The rows below give T cell receptor beta chains drawn from one sample of a study of blood T cell repertoires in COVID-19. Produced via immunoSEQ multiplex PCR; TCRdb's table is partial and in-frame only. The table records over 100,000 clones, around 89% of them present only once. The sequenced sample was peripheral blood. The source is a man in his 60s with COVID-19, enrolled during active disease. CDR3s leave out the opening cysteine and the closing phenylalanine or tryptophan. A D gene is named only where the DNA matches it firmly. For some rows the clone size is stated as once, few or many, or as a class when expanded; others skip it.

CDR3 protein	V gene	clone size	D gene
ASSFGGGYGYT	TRBV28	NA	NA
ASSYPMAGGPGELF	TRBV6-2/TRBV6-3	NA	NA
AWRDGGYTEAF	TRBV30	NA	NA
ASIGSSYNSPLH	TRBV7-9	NA	NA
ASSTYDTQY	TRBV6-5	NA	NA
ASSLDGQNYNEQF	TRBV5-1	NA	NA
ASRPGNRATTNEKLF	TRBV7-2	NA	NA
ASSYASYGYT	TRBV6-2/TRBV6-3	NA	NA
SAAPGTNTGELF	TRBV29-1	NA	NA
ASSPTGISEKLF	TRBV19	NA	TRBD1
ASSSGSRNQPQH	TRBV5-8	NA	NA
ASSQDILAGGPTDTQY	TRBV3-1/TRBV3-2	NA	TRBD2
ASSPRGGNEQY	TRBV12-3/TRBV12-4	NA	TRBD2
AWSAGLRGNSNQPQH	TRBV30	NA	NA
ASSILPGQGATEAF	TRBV19	NA	TRBD1
ASSLDRAKSHTQY	TRBV11-2	NA	TRBD1
ASSQETRGTQY	TRBV3-1/TRBV3-2	NA	NA
ASSLRGDTQY	TRBV12-3/TRBV12-4	once	NA
AGSKGASANTEAF	TRBV5-5	once	NA
ASARDRNTEAF	TRBV2	once	TRBD1
ASSLWTFSTDTQY	TRBV5-6	NA	NA
ASSPGGNEQY	TRBV19	once	NA
ASSQLGGFNYNEQF	TRBV9	NA	NA
ASSPGTGFYEQY	TRBV27	NA	TRBD1
ASSLNRGEKLF	TRBV5-1	NA	NA
ASSLEDSPLH	TRBV19	NA	NA
ASSPDRVRYGYT	TRBV27	NA	TRBD1
ASSRDSSSRNSPLH	TRBV5-4	NA	TRBD1